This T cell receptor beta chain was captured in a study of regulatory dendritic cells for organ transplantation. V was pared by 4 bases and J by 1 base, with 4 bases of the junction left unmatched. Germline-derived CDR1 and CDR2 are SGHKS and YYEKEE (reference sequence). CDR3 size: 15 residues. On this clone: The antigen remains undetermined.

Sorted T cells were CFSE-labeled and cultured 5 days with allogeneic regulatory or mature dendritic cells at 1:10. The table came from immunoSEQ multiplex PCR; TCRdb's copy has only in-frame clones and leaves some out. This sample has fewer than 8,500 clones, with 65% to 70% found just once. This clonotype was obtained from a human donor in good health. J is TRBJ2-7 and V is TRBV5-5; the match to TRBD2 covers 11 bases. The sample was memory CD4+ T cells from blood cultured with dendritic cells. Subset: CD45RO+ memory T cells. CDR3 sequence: CASSRGTSGSYEQYF. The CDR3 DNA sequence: TGTGCCAGCAGCCGGGGGACTAGCGGATCCTACGAGCAGTACTTC.